This record looks at one TCR beta chain sequence and its context. The data belong to a study of T cell responses to AZD1222 COVID-19 vaccine. Sequencing used immunoSEQ multiplex PCR; TCRdb keeps in-frame clones, though not all of them. The table shows some 130,000 clones, with 80% to 90% occurring only once. J lost 1 base, V lost 3 bases, and 1 base had no gene match. The germline V gene has CDR1 SGHNT and CDR2 YENEEA. The CDR3 is made up of 14 amino acids. The sequence was collected from an adult in good health. The starting material was peripheral blood, obtained on day 0 of AZD1222 vaccination. The genes are TRBV11-3 and TRBJ1-1; TRBD1 aligns across 8 bases. CDR3 in amino acids: CASSLGQANTEAFF. In DNA, the CDR3 is TGTGCCAGCAGCTTGGGACAGGCGAACACTGAAGCTTTCTTT.